Given below is one T cell receptor beta chain in context. CDR1 DFQATT and CDR2 SNEGSKA come from the germline V gene (reference sequence). Trimming cost V 4 bases and J 6 bases; bases outside gene matches: 5. CDR3 size: 14 residues. TCRdb re-called the RT-PCR reads through MiXCR, storing one row per CDR3 protein. The table has about 680,000 distinct CDR3 sequences, 12% to 15% seen once; the top ten hold 3.6%. V gene TRBV20-1 combines with J gene TRBJ1-4; 10 bases match TRBD1. Specimen: memory CD4+ T cells from blood. This TCR came from a female donor in good health, serving as a healthy control. The CDR3 DNA follows: TGCAGTGCTATAACCGGGACAGGGGATGAAAAACTGTTTTTT. Translated, it gives CSAITGTGDEKLFF.